Included here is one T cell receptor (beta chain) sequence, with context. There is no known antigen for this receptor. Base qualities are not provided; no much larger clone lies one nucleotide away. Several healthy control donors were used as the comparison group for repertoire analyses. Before genomic DNA extraction, CD8+ T cells lacking CD4 were purified from blood. This sample is drawn from a study of regulatory and conventional T cells in RAG deficiency (dated by TCRdb to about 2017). General notes on the study: To compare the diversity and composition of the repertoires of Treg, conventional CD4+ and CD8+ T cells between RAG-deficient patients and healthy controls, the study applied high-throughput TCR beta sequencing.

In the germline V gene, CDR1 corresponds to SGHVS and CDR2 to FQNEAQ. V drops 6 bases and J drops 2 bases, leaving 16 bases in between. There are 16 amino acids in the CDR3, from cysteine to phenylalanine inclusive. Of all the DNA, just the CDR3 is kept, 48 bases in frame from base 1. What the study reported, not specific to this receptor: The CD25-high CD127-low cells sorted from Omenn syndrome patients may be peripherally activated cells rather than true Treg cells. Compared with controls, Omenn syndrome and CID/AS patients had about 100-fold fewer unique TCR beta sequences in Treg cells, whereas the reduction in the other subsets was around 9.4-fold. For some subjects, some T-cell subset analyses were not performed. Shorter CDR3 lengths were found in all patient T-cell subsets, and >80% Treg-Tconv repertoire overlap at nucleotide and amino acid level was observed in Omenn syndrome patients. Compared with control T-cell subpopulations, RAG-deficient patients had much lower Shannon entropy and higher Simpson indices.

Receptors were amplified or captured by the immunoSEQ multiplex PCR assay. Rearranged TCR beta chain products were amplified from the genomic DNA of sorted T-cell subsets and were then sequenced. The original methods were these. Shannon entropy and Simpson indices were used to quantify the repertoire diversity of productive TCR beta rearrangements. To assess clonal expansion, the frequencies of the 100 most abundant productive TCR beta clonotypes were added up as a share of total reads. The TRB repertoires were evaluated with a self-reactivity index based on amino acid usage at CDR3beta positions 6 and 7. Repertoire analyses used two-way ANOVA; flow cytometric analyses used Student t or Mann-Whitney tests. TCRdb carries this immuneACCESS record with in-frame sequences only. Its versions omit some clonotypes, under half of them owing to an unresolved V gene in the studies checked, with the rest unexplained. That table furnishes V, J and clone size, whereas the DNA furnished D and trimming. The sample table shows under 35,000 clones, and about 87% are seen once. Clones ranked in the top ten supply about 5% of the sample.

Another study also made use of these data, one on regulatory T cells. The second study, in turn, reports: The multiplex PCR used 52 forward TRBV primers and 13 reverse TRBJ primers, with assay-based and computational corrections for amplification bias. Patient repertoires showed restricted unique TRB V-J pairs and skewed V and J gene usage, most marked in regulatory T cells. The study compared T-cell receptor beta repertoires of sorted regulatory, conventional CD4+ and CD8+ T cells in CD3G-deficient patients with those in healthy controls. Ficoll density separation was used to isolate peripheral blood mononuclear cells. CD3+ CD8+ CD4- T cells were isolated on a FACSAria cell sorter. Within the immunoSEQ assay, multiplex PCR amplified rearranged TRB loci from genomic DNA. TRB amplicons were sequenced on an Illumina HiSeq platform. Custom algorithms error-filtered the raw sequences and aligned them to reference gene sequences, after which the immunoSEQ online tools were used for analysis. Productive and nonproductive TRB rearrangement frequencies were evaluated among both unique and total sequences. For group comparisons, t tests, Mann-Whitney tests or two-way ANOVA were performed in Prism software.

This receptor was identified in a human donor in good health. Sequences were obtained from CD8+ T cells sorted from blood. The rearrangement joined TRBV7-8 to TRBJ2-2; the D gene is perhaps TRBD2, on 6 matching bases. The DNA sequence is as follows: TGTGCCAGCAGTCCGACTAGGACAACAAACACCGGGGAGCTGTTTTTT. Its translation reads: CASSPTRTTNTGELFF.